What follows describes a single T cell receptor beta chain. Sequencing relied on a cDNA template that was reverse transcribed from extracted RNA. The repertoire was sequenced with immunoSEQ multiplex PCR; TCRdb's copy has only in-frame clones and lacks some. Of around 210,000 clones listed, 56% were seen once; the top ten hold roughly 5%. These data come from a study of CD8+ T cells in alopecia areata. This CDR3 has 19 amino acids. V dropped 4 bases and J dropped 2; count of bases not matched to a gene: 16. Germline loops: CDR1 SGDLS, CDR2 YYNGEE. Sequenced input: CD8+ T cells sorted from blood. This chain links TRBV9 with TRBJ2-5; 11 nucleotides line up with TRBD2. The sequence derives from a human donor in good health. The CDR3 loop reads CASSPLTSGGLFIQETQYF. In DNA, the CDR3 is TGTGCCAGCAGCCCGCTTACTAGCGGGGGATTGTTTATTCAAGAGACCCAGTACTTC.